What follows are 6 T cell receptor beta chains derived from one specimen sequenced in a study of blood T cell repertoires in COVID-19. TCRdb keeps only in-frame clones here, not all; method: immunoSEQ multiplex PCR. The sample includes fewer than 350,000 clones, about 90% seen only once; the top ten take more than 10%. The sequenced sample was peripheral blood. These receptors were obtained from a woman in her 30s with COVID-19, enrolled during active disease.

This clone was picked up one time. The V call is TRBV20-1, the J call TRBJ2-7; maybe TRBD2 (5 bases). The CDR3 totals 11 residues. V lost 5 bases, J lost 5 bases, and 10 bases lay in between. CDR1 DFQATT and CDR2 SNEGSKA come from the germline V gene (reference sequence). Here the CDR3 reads CSAQYGNEQYF. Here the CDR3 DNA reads TGCAGTGCTCAATACGGGAACGAGCAGTACTTC.

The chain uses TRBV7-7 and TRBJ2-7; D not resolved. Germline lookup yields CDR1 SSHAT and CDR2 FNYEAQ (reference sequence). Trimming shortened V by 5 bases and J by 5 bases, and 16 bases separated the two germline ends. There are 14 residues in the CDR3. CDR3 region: CASSRLQDVNEQYF. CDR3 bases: TGTGCCAGCAGCCGTCTCCAGGATGTCAACGAGCAGTACTTC.

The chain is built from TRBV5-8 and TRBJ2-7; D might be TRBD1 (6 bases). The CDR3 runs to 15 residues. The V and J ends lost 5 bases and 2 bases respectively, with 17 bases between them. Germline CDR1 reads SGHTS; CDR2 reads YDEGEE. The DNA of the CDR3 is TGTGCCAGCAGGTATACCGGGACACTCACCTACGAGCAGTACTTC. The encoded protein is CASRYTGTLTYEQYF.

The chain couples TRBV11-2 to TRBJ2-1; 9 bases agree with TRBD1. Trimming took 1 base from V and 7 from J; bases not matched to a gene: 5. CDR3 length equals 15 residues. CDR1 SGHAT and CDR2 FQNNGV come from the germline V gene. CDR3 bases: TGTGCCAGCAGCTTAGTGGGACAGGGTACGAATGAGCAGTTCTTC. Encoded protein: CASSLVGQGTNEQFF.

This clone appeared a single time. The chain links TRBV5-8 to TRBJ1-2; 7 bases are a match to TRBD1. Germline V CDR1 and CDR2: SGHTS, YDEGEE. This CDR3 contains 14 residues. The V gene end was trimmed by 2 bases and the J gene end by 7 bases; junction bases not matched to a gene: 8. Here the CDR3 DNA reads TGTGCCAGCAGCTTCCCCGACAGGGTCGGTGGCTACACCTTC. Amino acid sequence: CASSFPDRVGGYTF.

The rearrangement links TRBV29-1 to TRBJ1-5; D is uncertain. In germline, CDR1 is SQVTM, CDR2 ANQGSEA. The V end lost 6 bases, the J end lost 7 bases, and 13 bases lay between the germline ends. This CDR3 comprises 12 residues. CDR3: CSVAPPGQPQHF. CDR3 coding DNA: TGCAGCGTGGCACCCCCCGGGCAGCCCCAGCATTTT.